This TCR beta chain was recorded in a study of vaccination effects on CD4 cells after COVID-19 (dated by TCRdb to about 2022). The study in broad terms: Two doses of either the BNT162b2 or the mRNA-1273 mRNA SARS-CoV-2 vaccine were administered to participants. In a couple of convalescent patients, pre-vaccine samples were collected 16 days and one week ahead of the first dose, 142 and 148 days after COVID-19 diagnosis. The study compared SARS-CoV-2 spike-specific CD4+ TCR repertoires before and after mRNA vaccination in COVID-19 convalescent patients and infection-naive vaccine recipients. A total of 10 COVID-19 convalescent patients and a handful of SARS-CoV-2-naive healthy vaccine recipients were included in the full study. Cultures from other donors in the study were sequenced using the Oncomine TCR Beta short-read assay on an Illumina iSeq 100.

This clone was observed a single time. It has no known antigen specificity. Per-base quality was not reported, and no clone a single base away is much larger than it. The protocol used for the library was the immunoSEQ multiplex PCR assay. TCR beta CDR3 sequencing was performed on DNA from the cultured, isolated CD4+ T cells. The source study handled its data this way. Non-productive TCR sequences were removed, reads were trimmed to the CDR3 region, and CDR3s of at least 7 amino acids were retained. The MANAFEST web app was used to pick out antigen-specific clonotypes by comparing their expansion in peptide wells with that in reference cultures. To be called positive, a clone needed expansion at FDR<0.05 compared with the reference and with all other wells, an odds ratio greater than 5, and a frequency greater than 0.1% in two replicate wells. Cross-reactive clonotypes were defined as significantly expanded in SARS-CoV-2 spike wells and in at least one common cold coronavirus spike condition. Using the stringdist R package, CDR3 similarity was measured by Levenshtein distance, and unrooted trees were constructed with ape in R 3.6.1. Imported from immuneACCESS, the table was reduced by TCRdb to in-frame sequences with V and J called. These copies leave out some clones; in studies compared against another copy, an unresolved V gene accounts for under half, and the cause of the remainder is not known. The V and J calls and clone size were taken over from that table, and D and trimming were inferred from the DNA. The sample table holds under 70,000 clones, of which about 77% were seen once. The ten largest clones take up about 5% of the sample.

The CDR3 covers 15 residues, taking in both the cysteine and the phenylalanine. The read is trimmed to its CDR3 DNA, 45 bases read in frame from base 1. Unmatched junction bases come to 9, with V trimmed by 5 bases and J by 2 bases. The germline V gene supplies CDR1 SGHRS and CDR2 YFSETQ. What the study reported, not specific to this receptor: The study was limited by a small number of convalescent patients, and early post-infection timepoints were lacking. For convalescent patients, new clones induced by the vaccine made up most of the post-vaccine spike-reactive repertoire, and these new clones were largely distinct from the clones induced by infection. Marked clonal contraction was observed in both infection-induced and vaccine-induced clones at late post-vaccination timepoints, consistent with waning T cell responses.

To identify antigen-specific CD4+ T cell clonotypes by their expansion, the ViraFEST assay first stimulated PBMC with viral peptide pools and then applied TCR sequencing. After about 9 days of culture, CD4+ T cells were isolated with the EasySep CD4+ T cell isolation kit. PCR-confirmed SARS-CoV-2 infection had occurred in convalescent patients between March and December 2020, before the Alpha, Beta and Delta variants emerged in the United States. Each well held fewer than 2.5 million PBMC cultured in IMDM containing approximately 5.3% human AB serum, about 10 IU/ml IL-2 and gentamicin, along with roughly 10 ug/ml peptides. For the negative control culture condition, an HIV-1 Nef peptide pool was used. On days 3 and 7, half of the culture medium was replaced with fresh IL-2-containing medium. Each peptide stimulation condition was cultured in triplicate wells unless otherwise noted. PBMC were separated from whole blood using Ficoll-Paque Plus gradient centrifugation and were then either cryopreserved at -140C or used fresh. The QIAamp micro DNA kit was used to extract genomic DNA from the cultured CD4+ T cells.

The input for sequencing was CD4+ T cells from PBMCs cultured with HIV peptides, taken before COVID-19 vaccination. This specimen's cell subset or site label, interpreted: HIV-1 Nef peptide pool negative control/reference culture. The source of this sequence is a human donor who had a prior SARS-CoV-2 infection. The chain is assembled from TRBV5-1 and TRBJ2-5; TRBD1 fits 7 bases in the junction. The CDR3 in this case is CASSGGRGLQETQYF. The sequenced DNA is TGCGCCAGCAGTGGGGGAAGGGGGCTACAAGAGACCCAGTACTTC.